This is a list of T cell receptor beta chains from one sample in a study of blood T cell repertoires in COVID-19. Sequencing used immunoSEQ multiplex PCR; TCRdb keeps in-frame clones, though not all of them. The repertoire has 170,000 or so clones, roughly 85% of them found once; the top ten carry about 8.6%. Sample: peripheral blood. The receptors derive from a man aged 50 to 59 with active or convalescent COVID-19. Both conserved end residues are part of each CDR3. Each record gives: clone size, D gene, V gene, J gene, CDR3 protein, CDR3 DNA. A D gene is named only where the DNA matches it firmly. Only some rows state a clone size, as once, few, many or a class for expanded clones.

NA	NA	TRBV11-2	TRBJ2-6	CASTEGRGHSGANVLTF	TGTGCCAGCACTGAGGGCAGGGGTCACTCTGGGGCCAACGTCCTGACTTTC
NA	NA	TRBV6-5	TRBJ1-6	CASSRQYSYNSPLHF	TGTGCCAGCAGCCGCCAGTACTCCTATAATTCACCCCTCCACTTT
NA	TRBD1	TRBV15	TRBJ1-4	CATSRDDRGLDEKLFF	TGTGCCACCAGCAGAGACGACAGGGGGCTTGATGAAAAACTGTTTTTT
NA	NA	TRBV30	TRBJ1-1	CAWSGGFGEAFF	TGTGCCTGGAGTGGGGGCTTTGGTGAAGCTTTCTTT
few	NA	TRBV27	TRBJ1-2	CASSLGLAANGYTF	TGTGCCAGCAGTTTAGGACTGGCGGCTAATGGCTACACCTTC
NA	NA	TRBV3-1/TRBV3-2	TRBJ1-4	CASSQTSGGGYGEKLFF	TGTGCCAGCAGCCAAACCTCTGGGGGAGGGTACGGGGAAAAACTGTTTTTT
few	NA	TRBV5-6	TRBJ1-3	CASSRRSGGNTIYF	TGTGCCAGCAGCCGGCGGAGCGGCGGAAACACCATATATTTT
NA	NA	TRBV12-3/TRBV12-4	TRBJ1-1	CASSGGGTEAFF	TGTGCCAGCAGCGGCGGGGGCACTGAAGCTTTCTTT
NA	NA	TRBV6-5	TRBJ1-4	CASSLSRVLNEKLFF	TGTGCCAGCAGTTTGTCCCGGGTCCTTAATGAAAAACTGTTTTTT
once	TRBD2	TRBV10-1	TRBJ2-5	CAGSGGGPSTQYF	TGCGCCGGCTCGGGGGGGGGCCCATCGACCCAGTACTTC
NA	NA	TRBV2	TRBJ1-5	CASSEERDWYGNQPQHF	TGTGCCAGCAGTGAAGAACGCGACTGGTACGGCAATCAGCCCCAGCATTTT
NA	NA	TRBV12-5	TRBJ2-5	CASGPRLQAQETQYF	TGTGCTAGTGGTCCGAGGTTACAGGCCCAAGAGACCCAGTACTTC
NA	NA	TRBV6-5	TRBJ1-4	CASRLDSVNEKLFF	TGTGCCAGCAGATTGGACAGCGTTAATGAAAAACTGTTTTTT
NA	NA	TRBV4-3	TRBJ1-1	CASSQRRAVNTEAFF	TGCGCCAGCAGCCAGAGGAGGGCAGTTAACACTGAAGCTTTCTTT
NA	NA	TRBV6-5	TRBJ2-5	CASSFGGQEAQYF	TGTGCCAGCAGTTTTGGGGGACAAGAGGCCCAGTACTTC
NA	TRBD1	TRBV19	TRBJ2-3	CASSSIRQGARTDTQYF	TGTGCCAGTAGCTCTATACGACAGGGGGCACGCACAGATACGCAGTATTTT
NA	NA	TRBV15	TRBJ2-2	CATSRQFTGELFF	TGTGCCACCAGCAGGCAGTTCACCGGGGAGCTGTTTTTT
NA	TRBD1	TRBV11-1	TRBJ1-1	CASSLGQGALNTEAFF	TGTGCCAGCAGCTTAGGACAGGGGGCTCTGAACACTGAAGCTTTCTTT
NA	TRBD1	TRBV5-1	TRBJ1-4	CASSHRGPGGKLFF	TGCGCCAGCAGCCACAGGGGGCCGGGGGGAAAACTGTTTTTT
once	NA	TRBV7-2	TRBJ1-4	CASSLGWELNEKLFF	TGTGCCAGCAGCTTAGGTTGGGAGCTTAATGAAAAACTGTTTTTT
NA	TRBD2	TRBV9	TRBJ2-7	CASSVGAGGYEQYF	TGTGCCAGCAGCGTAGGGGCGGGGGGCTACGAGCAGTACTTC
NA	TRBD1	TRBV10-3	TRBJ2-1	CAISGDRSYNEQFF	TGTGCCATCAGTGGGGACAGATCCTACAATGAGCAGTTCTTC